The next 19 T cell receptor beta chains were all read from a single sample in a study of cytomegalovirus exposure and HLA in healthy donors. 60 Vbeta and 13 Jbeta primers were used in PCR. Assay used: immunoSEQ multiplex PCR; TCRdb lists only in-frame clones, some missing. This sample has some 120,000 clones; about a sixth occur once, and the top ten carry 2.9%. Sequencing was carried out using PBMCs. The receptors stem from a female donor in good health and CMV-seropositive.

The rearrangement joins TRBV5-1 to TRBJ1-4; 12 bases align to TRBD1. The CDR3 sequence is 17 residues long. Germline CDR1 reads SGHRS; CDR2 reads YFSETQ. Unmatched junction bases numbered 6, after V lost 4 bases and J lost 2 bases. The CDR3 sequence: CASSGDRGRGTNEKLFF. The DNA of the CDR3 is TGCGCCAGCAGCGGGGACAGGGGGCGCGGGACTAATGAAAAACTGTTTTTT.

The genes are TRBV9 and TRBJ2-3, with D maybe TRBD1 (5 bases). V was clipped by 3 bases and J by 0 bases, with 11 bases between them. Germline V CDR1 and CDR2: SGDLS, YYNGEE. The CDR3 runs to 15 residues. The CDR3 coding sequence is TGTGCCAGCAGCGGCGGACAAGTTAGCACAGATACGCAGTATTTT. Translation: CASSGGQVSTDTQYF.

The CDR3 protein is CASSANLLVGSSGANVLTF. The CDR3 DNA reads as TGTGCCAGCAGCGCGAACCTCCTCGTAGGGAGCTCTGGGGCCAACGTCCTGACTTTC. The gene calls are TRBV7-3 and TRBJ2-6, with a tentative D call TRBD2 (5 bases). V was shortened by 5 bases and J by 0 bases, with 20 bases between the two germline ends. Germline loops: CDR1 SGHTA, CDR2 FQGTGA. CDR3 length: 19 residues. Complete variable domain (other parts from reference TRBV7-3 and TRBJ2-6): GAGVSQTPSNKVTEKGKYVELRCDPISGHTALYWYRQSLGQGPEFLIYFQGTGAADDSGLPNDRFFAVRPEGSVSTLKIQRTERGDSAVYLCASSANLLVGSSGANVLTFGAGSRLTVL.

In DNA, the CDR3 is TGCAGCGTTGTTCGAGGCACAGATACGCAGTATTTT. It specifies CSVVRGTDTQYF. V is TRBV29-1 and J is TRBJ2-3; D call uncertain. V was trimmed by 4 bases and J by 1 base, leaving 6 bases between them. Germline-derived CDR1 and CDR2 are SQVTM and ANQGSEA. This CDR3 comprises 12 residues.

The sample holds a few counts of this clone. The CDR3 loop is CASSLYQRGSSYEQYF. The CDR3 DNA is TGTGCCAGCAGCCTTTATCAGCGGGGCAGCTCCTACGAGCAGTACTTC. The gene calls are TRBV7-2 and TRBJ2-7; 7 bases are shared with TRBD2. The CDR3 contains 16 residues. The germline CDR1 and CDR2 sequences are SGHTA and FQGNSA. V dropped 5 bases and J dropped 0; count of bases not matched to a gene: 10.

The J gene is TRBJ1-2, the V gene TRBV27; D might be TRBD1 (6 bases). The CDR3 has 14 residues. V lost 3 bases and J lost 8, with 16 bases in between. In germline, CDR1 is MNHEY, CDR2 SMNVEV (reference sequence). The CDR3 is CASSFGRGGKGYTF. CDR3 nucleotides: TGTGCCAGCAGTTTTGGTAGGGGGGGAAAAGGCTACACCTTC.

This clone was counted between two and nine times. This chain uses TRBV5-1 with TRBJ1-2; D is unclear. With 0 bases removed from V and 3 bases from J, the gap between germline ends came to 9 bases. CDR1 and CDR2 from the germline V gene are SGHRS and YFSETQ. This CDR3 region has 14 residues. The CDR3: CASSLGASDYGYTF. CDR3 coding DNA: TGCGCCAGCAGCTTGGGGGCTTCGGACTATGGCTACACCTTC.

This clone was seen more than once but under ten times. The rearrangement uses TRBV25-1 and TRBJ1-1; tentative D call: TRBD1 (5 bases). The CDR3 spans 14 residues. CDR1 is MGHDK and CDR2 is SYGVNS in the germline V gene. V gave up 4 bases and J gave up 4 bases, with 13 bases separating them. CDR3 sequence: CASSASGRLTEAFF. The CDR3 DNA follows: TGTGCCAGCAGTGCCTCAGGGCGCCTCACTGAAGCTTTCTTT.

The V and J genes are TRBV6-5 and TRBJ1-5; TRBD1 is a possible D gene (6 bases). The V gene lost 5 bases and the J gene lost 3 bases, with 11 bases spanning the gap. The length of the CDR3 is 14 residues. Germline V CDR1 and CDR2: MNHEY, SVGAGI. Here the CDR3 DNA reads TGTGCCAGCAGTCCGGACAGTCCCAATCAGCCCCAGCATTTT. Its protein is CASSPDSPNQPQHF.

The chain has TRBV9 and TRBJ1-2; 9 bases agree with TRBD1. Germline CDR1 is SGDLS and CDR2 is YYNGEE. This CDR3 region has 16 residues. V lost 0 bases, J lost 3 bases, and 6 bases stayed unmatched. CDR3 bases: TGTGCCAGCAGCGTAGCTGGACAGGGGCCTTACTATGGCTACACCTTC. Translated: CASSVAGQGPYYGYTF.

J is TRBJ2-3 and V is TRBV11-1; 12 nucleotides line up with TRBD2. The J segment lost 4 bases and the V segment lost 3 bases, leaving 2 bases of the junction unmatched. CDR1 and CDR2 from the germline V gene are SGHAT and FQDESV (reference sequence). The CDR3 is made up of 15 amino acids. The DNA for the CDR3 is TGTGCCAGCAGCTTGACTAGCGGGAGCTCAGATACGCAGTATTTT. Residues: CASSLTSGSSDTQYF.

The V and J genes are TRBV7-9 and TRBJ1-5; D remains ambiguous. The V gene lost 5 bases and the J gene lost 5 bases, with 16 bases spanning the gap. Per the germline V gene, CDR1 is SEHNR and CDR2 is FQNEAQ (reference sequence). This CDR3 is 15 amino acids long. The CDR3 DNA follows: TGTGCCAGCAGCCCTGCTAGGGCGGGAGATCAGCCCCAGCATTTT. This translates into CASSPARAGDQPQHF.

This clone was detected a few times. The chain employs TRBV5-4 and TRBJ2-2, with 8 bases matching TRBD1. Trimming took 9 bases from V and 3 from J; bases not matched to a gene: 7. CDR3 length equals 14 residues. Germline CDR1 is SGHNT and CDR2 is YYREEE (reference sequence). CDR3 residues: CATRDRLDTGELFF. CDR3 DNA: TGTGCCACCCGGGACAGGTTGGACACCGGGGAGCTGTTTTTT.

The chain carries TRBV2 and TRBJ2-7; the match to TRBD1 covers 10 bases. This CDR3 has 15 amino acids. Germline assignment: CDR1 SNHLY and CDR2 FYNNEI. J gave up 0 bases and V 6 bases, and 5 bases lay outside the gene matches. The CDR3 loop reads CASSEGQGISYEQYF. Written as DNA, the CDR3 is TGTGCCAGCAGCGAGGGACAGGGGATCTCCTACGAGCAGTACTTC. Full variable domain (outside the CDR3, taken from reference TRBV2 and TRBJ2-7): EPEVTQTPSHQVTQMGQEVILRCVPISNHLYFYWYRQILGQKVEFLVSFYNNEISEKSEIFDDQFSVERPDGSNFTLKIRSTKLEDSAMYFCASSEGQGISYEQYFGPGTRLTVT.

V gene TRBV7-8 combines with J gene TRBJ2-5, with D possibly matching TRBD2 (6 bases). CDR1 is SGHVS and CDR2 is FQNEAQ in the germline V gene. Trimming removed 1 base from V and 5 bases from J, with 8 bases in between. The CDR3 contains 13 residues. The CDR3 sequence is CASSLVGRETQYF. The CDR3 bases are TGTGCCAGCAGCTTAGTTGGGAGGGAGACCCAGTACTTC. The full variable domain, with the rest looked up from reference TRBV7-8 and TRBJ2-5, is GAGVSQSPRYKVAKRGQDVALRCDPISGHVSLFWYQQALGQGPEFLTYFQNEAQLDKSGLPSDRFFAERPEGSVSTLKIQRTQQEDSAVYLCASSLVGRETQYFGPGTRLLVL.

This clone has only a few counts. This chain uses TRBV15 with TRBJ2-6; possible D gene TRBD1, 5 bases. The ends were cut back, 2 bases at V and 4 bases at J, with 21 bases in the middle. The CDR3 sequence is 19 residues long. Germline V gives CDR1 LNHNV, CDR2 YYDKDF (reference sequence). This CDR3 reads CATSRSGAVGLGGANVLTF. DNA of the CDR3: TGTGCCACCAGCAGAAGTGGGGCCGTAGGGTTGGGCGGGGCCAACGTCCTGACTTTC.

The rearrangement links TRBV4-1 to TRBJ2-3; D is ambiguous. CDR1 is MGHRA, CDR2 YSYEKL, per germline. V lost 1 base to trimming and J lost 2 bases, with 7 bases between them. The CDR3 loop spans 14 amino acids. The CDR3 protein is CASSQARYTDTQYF. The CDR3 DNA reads TGCGCCAGCAGCCAAGCCAGGTACACAGATACGCAGTATTTT.

The CDR3: CASSWQENSGNTIYF. The DNA of the CDR3 is TGCGCCAGCAGCTGGCAGGAAAACTCTGGAAACACCATATATTTT. The chain recombines TRBV4-3 with TRBJ1-3, with D hard to call. Trimming pared 5 bases from V and 0 bases from J, leaving 11 bases between. This CDR3 spans 15 amino acids. From germline, CDR1 is LGHNA and CDR2 YSLEER.

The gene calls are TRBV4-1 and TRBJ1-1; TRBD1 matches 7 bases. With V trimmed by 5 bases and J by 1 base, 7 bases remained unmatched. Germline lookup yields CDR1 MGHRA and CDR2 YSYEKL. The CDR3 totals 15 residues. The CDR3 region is CASSSRQGRNTEAFF. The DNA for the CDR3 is TGCGCCAGCAGCTCACGACAGGGCAGGAACACTGAAGCTTTCTTT.